These 16 T cell receptor beta chains share one sample of origin, sequenced in a study of blood T cell repertoires in COVID-19. Method: immunoSEQ multiplex PCR; TCRdb's copy keeps in-frame clones and lacks some. The sample holds fewer than 250,000 clones, about 88% seen once. The sample comprised peripheral blood. These receptors originate from a middle-aged man with acute or convalescent COVID-19.

This chain connects TRBV6-5 to TRBJ2-1; TRBD2 might be the D (6 bases). V was cut by 10 bases and J by 0 bases, with 16 bases left in between. Germline-derived CDR1 and CDR2 are MNHEY and SVGAGI. This CDR3 has 15 amino acids. The CDR3 DNA is TGTGCCACCATACCCTTAGCGGACTCCTACAATGAGCAGTTCTTC. Its translation is CATIPLADSYNEQFF.

This sequence joins TRBV12-3 or TRBV12-4 and TRBJ2-7; 11 bases map to TRBD1. The junction had 2 bases not matched to a gene; V was cut back by 7 bases and J by 3 bases. This CDR3 spans 13 amino acids. The CDR3: CASIGTGGYEQYF. The CDR3 coding sequence is TGTGCCAGCATTGGGACAGGGGGCTACGAGCAGTACTTC.

The gene calls are TRBV21-1 and TRBJ1-5; the D segment call TRBD1 is taken from the table without a DNA check. TRBV21-1 is a pseudogene segment. The CDR3 is made up of 16 amino acids. CDR3 DNA: TGTGCCAGCAGCCACTCAGGAACAGCTAGCAATCAGCCCCAGCATTTT. Its translation: CASSHSGTASNQPQHF.

The CDR3 is CASSVGNRRYEQYF. The CDR3 DNA is TGTGCCAGCAGCGTTGGGAACCGGAGGTACGAGCAGTACTTC. V is TRBV9 and J is TRBJ2-7; D perhaps matches TRBD2 (5 bases). The CDR3 sequence is 14 residues long. CDR1 is SGDLS, CDR2 YYNGEE, per germline. Between the trimmed V and J ends, which lost 2 bases and 4 bases, there was a span of 13 bases.

The V gene is TRBV19, the J gene TRBJ2-3, with D possibly TRBD2 on 6 matching bases. The germline V and J ends were trimmed by 5 bases and 0 bases, with 18 bases remaining between them. This CDR3 region has 17 residues. The germline gives CDR1 LNHDA, CDR2 SQIVND (reference sequence). The CDR3 DNA reads as TGTGCCAGTAGTTCCGTATGGCGGGGCACTAGCACAGATACGCAGTATTTT. It yields the protein CASSSVWRGTSTDTQYF.

CDR3 loop: CASSARISGNSYNEQFF. CDR3 DNA sequence: TGTGCCAGCAGTGCCCGTATTAGCGGGAACTCCTACAATGAGCAGTTCTTC. This chain joins TRBV6-1 and TRBJ2-1; 8 nucleotides agree with TRBD2. The CDR3 totals 17 residues. With 4 bases clipped from V and 0 bases from J, the junction kept 8 bases outside the gene matches. CDR1 is MNHNS and CDR2 is SASEGT in the germline V gene.

The chain recombines TRBV19 with TRBJ2-4; 11 positions match TRBD1. With V trimmed by 7 bases and J by 6 bases, 11 bases remained unmatched. Germline V CDR1 and CDR2: LNHDA, SQIVND (reference sequence). The CDR3 is 16 amino acids. The CDR3 DNA reads TGTGCCAGTACCCCCGCTCGGGGGACAGGGGGAAACATTCAGTACTTC. Translated: CASTPARGTGGNIQYF.

CDR3 coding DNA: TGTGCCAGCAGCCCCCCCAGGGGAGAATTCTTC. Protein sequence: CASSPPRGEFF. This sequence joins TRBV7-2 and TRBJ2-1; weak D call: TRBD1 (6 bases). This CDR3 has 11 amino acids. Germline V CDR1 and CDR2: SGHTA, FQGNSA. V dropped 5 bases and J dropped 16 bases, with 15 bases sitting between them.

The rearrangement links TRBV15 to TRBJ2-4, with 8 bases identical to TRBD1. The ends lost 0 bases at V and 3 bases at J; junction bases unmatched: 13. The germline CDR1 and CDR2 sequences are LNHNV and YYDKDF (reference sequence). There are 19 residues in the CDR3. CDR3 coding DNA: TGTGCCACCAGCAGAGATCGGAGGCAGGGGGCGTCCTTCAAAAACATTCAGTACTTC. Amino acid sequence: CATSRDRRQGASFKNIQYF.

This clone appeared many times. The V gene is TRBV6-2 or TRBV6-3, the J gene TRBJ2-7, with D uncertain. Deletions cut 6 bases from V and 6 bases from J, with 12 bases between. Germline V gene sequence: CDR1 MNHEY, CDR2 SVGEGT. CDR3 size: 12 residues. The CDR3 loop reads CASSQSGLEQYF. The DNA of the CDR3 is TGTGCCAGCAGCCAGTCTGGGCTCGAGCAGTACTTC.

The table lists this clone with a count of one. The rearrangement uses TRBV6-6 and TRBJ2-7; D possibly corresponds to TRBD2 (5 bases). Germline V CDR1 and CDR2: MNHNY, SVGAGI (reference sequence). V was cut by 7 bases and J by 0 bases, with 10 bases left in between. The CDR3 covers 13 residues. Written as DNA, the CDR3 is TGTGCCAGCATTCAAAGCGGCTCCTACGAGCAGTACTTC. Translation: CASIQSGSYEQYF.

The gene calls are TRBV28 and TRBJ2-1, with D perhaps matching TRBD1 (7 bases). Germline loops: CDR1 MDHEN, CDR2 SYDVKM. The CDR3 length is 15 residues. Deletions cut 3 bases from V and 3 bases from J, with 12 bases between. In DNA, the CDR3 is TGTGCCAGCAGTTTCGCGGGACAGCTCTACAATGAGCAGTTCTTC. Amino acids: CASSFAGQLYNEQFF. Combining the CDR3 with reference TRBV28 and TRBJ2-1 gives the whole variable domain DVKVTQSSRYLVKRTGEKVFLECVQDMDHENMFWYRQDPGLGLRLIYFSYDVKMKEKGDIPEGYSVSREKKERFSLILESASTNQTSMYLCASSFAGQLYNEQFFGPGTRLTVL.

The gene calls are TRBV23-1 and TRBJ2-3; 8 positions agree with TRBD2. TRBV23-1 is recorded as an ORF, its role being uncertain. Trimming removed 11 bases from V and 5 bases from J; junction bases left unmatched: 12. CDR3 length: 14 residues. CDR3 in amino acids: CADRERGSKDTQYF. The DNA of the CDR3 is TGCGCCGATCGGGAGCGGGGGTCGAAAGATACGCAGTATTTT.

The rearrangement links TRBV7-6 to TRBJ2-7; 16 bases line up with TRBD2. Trimming at V came to 9 bases and at J to 1 base, leaving 12 bases not matched to a gene. The CDR3 is 18 residues long. CDR1 and CDR2 from the germline V gene are SGHVS and FNYEAQ. CDR3 amino acids: CARRLPGLAGGGSYEQYF. For the CDR3, the DNA is TGTGCCAGACGCTTGCCGGGACTAGCGGGAGGGGGTTCCTACGAGCAGTACTTC.

The chain employs TRBV18 and TRBJ1-2; 8 bases line up with TRBD1. The germline V gene has CDR1 KGHSH and CDR2 LQKENI. With V trimmed by 6 bases and J by 4 bases, 10 bases remained unmatched. The CDR3 extends over 15 amino acids. In DNA, the CDR3 is TGTGCCAGCTCGTCCGACAGGGGAGCCCTCTATGGCTACACCTTC. This sequence encodes CASSSDRGALYGYTF. The complete variable domain, with remaining parts taken from reference TRBV18 and TRBJ1-2, reads NAGVMQNPRHLVRRRGQEARLRCSPMKGHSHVYWYRQLPEEGLKFMVYLQKENIIDESGMPKERFSAEFPKEGPSILRIQQVVRGDSAAYFCASSSDRGALYGYTFGSGTRLTVV.

The chain employs TRBV9 and TRBJ2-2, with D uncertain. V dropped 6 bases and J dropped 3 bases, with 18 bases sitting between them. This CDR3 comprises 16 residues. The germline gives CDR1 SGDLS, CDR2 YYNGEE. CDR3 nucleotides: TGTGCCAGCACCGATGATAGAAGAGAGCACACCGGGGAGCTGTTTTTT. Translation gives CASTDDRREHTGELFF.